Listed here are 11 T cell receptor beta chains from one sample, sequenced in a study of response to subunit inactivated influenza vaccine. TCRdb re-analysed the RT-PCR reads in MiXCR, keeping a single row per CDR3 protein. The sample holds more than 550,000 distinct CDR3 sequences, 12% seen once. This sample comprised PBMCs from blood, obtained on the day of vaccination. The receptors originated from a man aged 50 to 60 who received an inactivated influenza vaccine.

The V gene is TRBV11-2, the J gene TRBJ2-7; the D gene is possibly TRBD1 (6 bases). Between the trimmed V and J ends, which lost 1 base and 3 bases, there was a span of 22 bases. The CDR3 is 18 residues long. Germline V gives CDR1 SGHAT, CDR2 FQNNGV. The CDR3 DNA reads TGTGCCAGCAGCTTAGGGGGCATGGACAGCCGATGGAGCTACGAGCAGTACTTC. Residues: CASSLGGMDSRWSYEQYF.

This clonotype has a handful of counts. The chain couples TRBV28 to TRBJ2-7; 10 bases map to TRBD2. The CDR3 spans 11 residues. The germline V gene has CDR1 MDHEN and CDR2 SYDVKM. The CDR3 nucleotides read TGTGGGGCTAGCGGGAGCTACGAGCAGTACTTC. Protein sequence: CGASGSYEQYF.

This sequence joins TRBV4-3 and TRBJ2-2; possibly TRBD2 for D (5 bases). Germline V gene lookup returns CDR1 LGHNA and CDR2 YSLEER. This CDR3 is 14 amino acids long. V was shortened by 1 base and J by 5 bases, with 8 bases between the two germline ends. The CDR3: CASSQVERTGELFF. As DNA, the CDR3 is TGCGCCAGCAGCCAAGTTGAGCGGACCGGGGAGCTGTTTTTT.

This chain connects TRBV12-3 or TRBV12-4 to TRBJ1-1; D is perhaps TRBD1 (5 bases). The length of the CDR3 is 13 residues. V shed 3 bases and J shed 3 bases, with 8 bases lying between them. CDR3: CASSFRVDTEAFF. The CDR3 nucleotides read TGTGCCAGCAGTTTCAGGGTGGACACTGAAGCTTTCTTT.

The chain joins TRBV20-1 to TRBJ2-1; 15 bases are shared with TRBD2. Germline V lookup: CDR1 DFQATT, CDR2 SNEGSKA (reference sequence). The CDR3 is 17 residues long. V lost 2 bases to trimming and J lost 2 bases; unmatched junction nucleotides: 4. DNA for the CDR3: TGCAGTGCTAGACCTGGACTAGCGGGAGGGACCTACAATGAGCAGTTCTTC. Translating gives CSARPGLAGGTYNEQFF.

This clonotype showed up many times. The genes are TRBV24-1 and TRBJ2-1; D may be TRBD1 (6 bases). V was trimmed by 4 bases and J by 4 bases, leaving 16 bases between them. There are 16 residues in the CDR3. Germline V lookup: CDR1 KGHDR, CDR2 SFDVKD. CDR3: CATSETGTRNYNEQFF. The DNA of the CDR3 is TGTGCCACCAGTGAAACCGGGACACGAAATTACAATGAGCAGTTCTTC.

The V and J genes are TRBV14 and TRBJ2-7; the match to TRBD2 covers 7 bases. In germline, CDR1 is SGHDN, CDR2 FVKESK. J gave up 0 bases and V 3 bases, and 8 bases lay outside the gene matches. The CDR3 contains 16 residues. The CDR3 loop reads CASSQGLPGGSYEQYF. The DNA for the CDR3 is TGTGCCAGCAGCCAGGGACTACCTGGGGGCTCCTACGAGCAGTACTTC.

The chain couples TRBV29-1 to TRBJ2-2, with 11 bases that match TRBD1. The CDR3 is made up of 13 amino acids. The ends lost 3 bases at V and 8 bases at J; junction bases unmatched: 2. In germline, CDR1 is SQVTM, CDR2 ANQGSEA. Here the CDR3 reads CSVEGQGVGELFF. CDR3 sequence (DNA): TGCAGCGTTGAGGGACAGGGGGTGGGGGAGCTGTTTTTT.

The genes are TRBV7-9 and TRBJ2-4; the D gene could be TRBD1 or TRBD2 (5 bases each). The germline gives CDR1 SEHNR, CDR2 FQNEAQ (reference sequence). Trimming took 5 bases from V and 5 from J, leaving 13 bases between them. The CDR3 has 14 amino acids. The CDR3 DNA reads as TGTGCCAGCAGCGCGTCGGGACCCGAAAACATTCAGTACTTC. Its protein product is CASSASGPENIQYF.

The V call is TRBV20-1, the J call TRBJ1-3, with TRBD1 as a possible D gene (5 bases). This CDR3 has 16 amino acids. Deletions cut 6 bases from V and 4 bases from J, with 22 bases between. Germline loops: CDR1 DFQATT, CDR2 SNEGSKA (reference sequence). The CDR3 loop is CSAAGLDGLGGNTIYF. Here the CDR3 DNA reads TGCAGTGCCGCGGGACTGGACGGGTTAGGGGGAAACACCATATATTTT.

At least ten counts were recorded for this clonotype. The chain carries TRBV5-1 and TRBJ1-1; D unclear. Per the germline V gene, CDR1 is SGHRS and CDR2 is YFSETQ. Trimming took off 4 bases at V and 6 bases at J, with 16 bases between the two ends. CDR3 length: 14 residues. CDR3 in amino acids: CASSAGLREPEAFF. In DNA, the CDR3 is TGCGCCAGCAGCGCTGGACTCCGTGAACCTGAAGCTTTCTTT.